This T cell receptor beta chain derives from a study of spatial heterogeneity in lung cancer. Deletions cut 0 bases from V and 3 bases from J, with 10 bases between. The germline V gene has CDR1 SGHRS and CDR2 YFSETQ. The CDR3 totals 14 residues. TCRdb re-called the 5' RACE reads through MiXCR, storing one row per CDR3 protein. The table shows about 4,900 distinct CDR3 sequences, with over 15% occurring only once. Stated time point: sample taken at primary tumor resection. Sequencing of whole RNA from tumor, nontumor lung or frozen PBMC involved no sorting. The approximately 77 donors had untreated early-stage non-small cell lung cancer.

The origin of this receptor is a male donor with early-stage non-small cell lung cancer. The V call is TRBV5-1, the J call TRBJ2-7; TRBD2 might be the D (6 bases). The specimen comprised PBMCs, sampled at surgery. The CDR3 is CASSLVPGVYEQYF. CDR3 bases: TGCGCCAGCAGCTTGGTACCGGGGGTCTACGAGCAGTACTTC.